This T cell receptor (beta chain) was recovered during a study of T cells after yellow fever vaccination. Findings and caveats of the study: There was a small share of clonotypes that showed up in both the CD4 and CD8 compartments.

Trimming stripped 4 bases from V and 0 bases from J, with 10 bases between. From germline, CDR1 is MDHEN and CDR2 SYDVKM. The CDR3 extends over 15 amino acids. Production of TCR cDNA was by 5'RACE template switching, which also added a universal primer site and UMIs. A single record per CDR3 protein comes from TCRdb applying MiXCR to the 5' RACE reads. The table has 400,000 or so distinct CDR3 sequences, roughly 10% seen once. About this clonotype itself: The target antigen is unknown.

The specimen comprised PBMCs, sampled on the day of the first yellow fever vaccination. The clonotype comes from a man aged 18-30 years who received the YFV17D yellow fever vaccine. The chain links TRBV28 to TRBJ1-3; a weak D match, TRBD1 (6 bases). As DNA, the CDR3 is TGTGCCAGCAGTTCAGGACAGATCTCTGGAAACACCATATATTTT. This gives the protein CASSSGQISGNTIYF. The whole variable domain, remainder taken from reference TRBV28 and TRBJ1-3, is DVKVTQSSRYLVKRTGEKVFLECVQDMDHENMFWYRQDPGLGLRLIYFSYDVKMKEKGDIPEGYSVSREKKERFSLILESASTNQTSMYLCASSSGQISGNTIYFGEGSWLTVV.